This T cell receptor (beta chain) derives from a study of beta chain features in type 1 diabetes (dated by TCRdb to the late 2010s). About the investigation overall: Mean age, gender distribution, total cell number and subset yield were not different between patients and healthy donors. Across all samples, fewer than 110,000,000 sorted cells were examined, and cell number per subset correlated strongly with RNA yield. Naive and central memory subsets were obtained from all 30 or so donors, but regulatory and stem cell-like memory subsets were isolated from only 8 patients and about eight healthy donors. In the study, recently diagnosed type 1 diabetes patients and matched healthy donors were compared on the TCRB repertoires of their sorted circulating CD4+ T cell subsets.

V loses 5 bases, J loses 8 bases, and the germline ends lie 13 bases apart. The germline V gene (reference sequence) yields MNHEY for CDR1 and SMNVEV for CDR2. The CDR3 contains 13 residues, cysteine and phenylalanine counted. Only the CDR3 DNA stays, 39 bases, in frame from base 1. Each donor gave one peripheral blood draw, averaging roughly 120 mL, which was collected into heparinised tubes. A BD FACSAria II was used to sort naive, central memory, regulatory and stem cell-like memory CD4+ T cells with a panel that included CD45RO, CCR7, CD25, CD127, CD95 and CD27. Every sorted population had a purity above 95%. Right away, PBMCs were isolated by Lymphoprep density gradient centrifugation and were stained directly, with no culture step. So that batch effects would be minimized, each experiment stained and sorted samples in pairs, pairing one healthy donor with one patient. The entire isolated RNA was reverse transcribed using the High Capacity cDNA Reverse Transcription Kit, and thus expressed TCRB transcripts were sequenced. Survey-depth immunoSEQ sequencing was performed on stem cell-like memory T cell samples, with an average of approximately 1 million total reads per sample. Sorted cells were lysed in RLT buffer, and RNA was extracted using DNase-treated RNeasy Micro or Mini kits according to cell number. To prevent cross-contamination, each cell subset was processed individually, whereas patient and healthy donor samples were processed jointly. TCRB sequences were amplified from cDNA with the immunoSEQ multiplex PCR, producing 87-bp fragments spanning the CDR3 region. Amplicons were sequenced on the Illumina HiSeq platform. On the authors' methods: Synthetic template baselines were used to correct PCR bias computationally, reads within Hamming distance 2 were collapsed, and singletons that could not be merged were discarded. Reads were aligned against IMGT to assign V, D and J genes, CDR3 length and insertions or deletions at six rearrangement sites. Within each subset, clonotype counts were normalized to sorted cell number, and only after that were true diversity and Gini coefficients computed with the tcR R package. The overlap coefficient, calculated on TCRB nucleotide sequences, was used to quantify repertoire sharing. Imported from immuneACCESS, the table was reduced by TCRdb to in-frame sequences with V and J called. These copies leave out some clones; in studies compared against another copy, an unresolved V gene accounts for under half, and the cause of the remainder is not known. V and J calls and clone size come straight from that table; D and trimming were deduced from the DNA. For this sample there are some 48,000 clones; approximately 40% appear just once. 0.1% to 0.15% of the sample is in the top ten clones.

Paper-wide results and their limitations: Because cDNA was sequenced instead of genomic DNA, activated cells with high expression could be over-represented, although the groups did not differ in activation or CD3 levels. Shorter templates might be favored by PCR, yet because patient and control samples were amplified and corrected together, any such skew would affect both groups equally. Fewer insertions and more nucleotide deletions at VDJ recombination sites were observed in patients with type 1 diabetes, implying thymic rearrangement abnormalities. Only small numbers of individuals were included in the HLA sub-analyses, which left unresolved whether HLA type had any influence on TCRB rearrangement. The naive, central memory and regulatory TCRB repertoires appeared to resemble one another more closely among patients than among healthy donors. Type 1 diabetes patients showed a moderate but significant shortening of TCRB CDR3 length in all four CD4+ subsets.

A word on this clone: The specificity of this receptor is unknown. Nothing much larger sits one base from this clone, and base qualities are not available.

This sequence was found in a man aged 30-40 years with type 1 diabetes. The chain uses TRBV27 and TRBJ2-1; TRBD2 is perhaps the D gene, given 6 matching bases. Input material: stem cell memory CD4+ T cells from blood. This specimen's cell subset or site label, per the study, means: stem cell-like memory CD4+ T cells. The CDR3 here reads CASSLGRGYEQFF. In nucleotides, the sequence is TGTGCCAGCAGTCTTGGACGGGGGTATGAGCAGTTCTTC.